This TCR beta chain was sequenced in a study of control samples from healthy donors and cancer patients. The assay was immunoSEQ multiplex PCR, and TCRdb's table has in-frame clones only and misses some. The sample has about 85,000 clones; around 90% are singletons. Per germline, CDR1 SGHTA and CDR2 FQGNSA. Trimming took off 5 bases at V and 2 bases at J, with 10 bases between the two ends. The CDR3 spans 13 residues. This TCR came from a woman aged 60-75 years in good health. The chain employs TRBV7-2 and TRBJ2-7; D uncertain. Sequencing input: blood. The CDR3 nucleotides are TGTGCCAGCAGCCAACAAACAGCCTACGAGCAGTACTTC. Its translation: CASSQQTAYEQYF.